Reported below is one T cell receptor beta chain. The antigen it binds to is not known. Qualities for individual bases were not recorded, and no much larger clone is one base off. This same CDR3 is encoded by further DNA sequences in the sample. These data originate in a study of blood T cell repertoires in COVID-19 (dated by TCRdb to about 2020). For the wider study: The collaborator samples originated in the United States, Italy and Spain and spanned the acute and convalescent phases of COVID-19. The prospective study material was composed of cDNA or gDNA derived from T cells, B-cell-depleted T cells, or PBMCs. Deeply sampled blood TCRbeta repertoires from subjects exposed to, actively infected with, or recovered from COVID-19 were included in the dataset. A freely available public database, intended as a resource for researchers studying the immune response to SARS-CoV-2, is where the repertoires were released. Samples came from the ongoing ImmuneRACE study (first 160 participants) plus 1,254 subjects from 6 global collaborators. The sample metadata nearly always contained a de-identified subject ID, COVID-19 status, age in years and sex. HLA class I and class II types, where available, came from metadata supplied by the sample provider rather than from assay-based typing.

TCRbeta CDR3 regions were amplified from genomic DNA by means of the immunoSEQ Assay, a bias-controlled multiplex PCR. The source study handled its data this way. The number of nucleated cells in each sample was estimated from the amplification of reference gene primers within the assay. To quantify the absolute abundance of each unique TCRbeta CDR3 rearrangement, sequence reads were collapsed and filtered. For each sample, productive Simpson clonality was calculated by taking the square root of Simpson's diversity index across productive rearrangements. Entries here come from immuneACCESS through TCRdb and include only in-frame sequences with V and J called. Some clones fail to appear in such tables; in the studies checked, an unresolved V gene covers under half of the shortfall, and the cause of the remainder is unknown. For V, J and clone size, that table is used; D and trimming come from the DNA. The sample table lists a few hundred thousand clones, more than 70% of them with a count of one. Together, the top ten hold under 7.5% of the sample.

Trimmed from V: 6 bases; trimmed from J: 1 base; junction bases lacking a gene match: 6. Measured from the cysteine to the phenylalanine, the CDR3 is 15 residues long. This entry keeps only the CDR3 DNA: 45 bases, framed from base 1. From a lookup of the germline V gene, CDR1 and CDR2 are KGHSH and LQKENI. A second Seattle source provided samples from volunteer blood donors who had recovered from COVID-19. The collaborating institutions used their own protocols to collect whole blood in K2EDTA tubes. For TCRbeta analysis, collaborator samples were shipped as frozen whole blood, as isolated PBMCs, or as DNA extracted from either sample type. What the study reported, not specific to this receptor: How much clinical and demographic metadata was included differed by source and by participant, and the metadata was provided uncurated.

The chain joins TRBV18 to TRBJ1-1; TRBD1 lines up with 9 middle nucleotides. The specimen was peripheral blood. This receptor was identified in a man aged 18 to 29 who had recovered from COVID-19. In nucleotide form, the sequence is TGTGCCAGCTCCCCCCCGGGACAGGGGAACACTGAAGCTTTCTTT. Translated, it reads CASSPPGQGNTEAFF.